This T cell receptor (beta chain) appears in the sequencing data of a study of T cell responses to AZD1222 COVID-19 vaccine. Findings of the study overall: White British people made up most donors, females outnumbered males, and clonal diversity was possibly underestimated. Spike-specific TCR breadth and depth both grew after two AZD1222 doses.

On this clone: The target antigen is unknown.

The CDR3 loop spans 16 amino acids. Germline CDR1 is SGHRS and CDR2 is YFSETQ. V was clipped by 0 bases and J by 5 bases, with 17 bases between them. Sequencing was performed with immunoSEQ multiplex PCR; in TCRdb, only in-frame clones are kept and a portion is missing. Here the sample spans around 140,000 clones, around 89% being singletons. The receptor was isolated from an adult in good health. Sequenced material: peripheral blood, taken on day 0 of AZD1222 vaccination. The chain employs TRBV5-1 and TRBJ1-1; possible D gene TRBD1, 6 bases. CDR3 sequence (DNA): TGCGCCAGCAGCTTGGCTGGAGGGGCAGGGGTTACTGAAGCTTTCTTT. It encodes CASSLAGGAGVTEAFF. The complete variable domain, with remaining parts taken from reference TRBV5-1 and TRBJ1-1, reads KAGVTQTPRYLIKTRGQQVTLSCSPISGHRSVSWYQQTPGQGLQFLFEYFSETQRNKGNFPGRFSGRQFSNSRSEMNVSTLELGDSALYLCASSLAGGAGVTEAFFGQGTRLTVV.